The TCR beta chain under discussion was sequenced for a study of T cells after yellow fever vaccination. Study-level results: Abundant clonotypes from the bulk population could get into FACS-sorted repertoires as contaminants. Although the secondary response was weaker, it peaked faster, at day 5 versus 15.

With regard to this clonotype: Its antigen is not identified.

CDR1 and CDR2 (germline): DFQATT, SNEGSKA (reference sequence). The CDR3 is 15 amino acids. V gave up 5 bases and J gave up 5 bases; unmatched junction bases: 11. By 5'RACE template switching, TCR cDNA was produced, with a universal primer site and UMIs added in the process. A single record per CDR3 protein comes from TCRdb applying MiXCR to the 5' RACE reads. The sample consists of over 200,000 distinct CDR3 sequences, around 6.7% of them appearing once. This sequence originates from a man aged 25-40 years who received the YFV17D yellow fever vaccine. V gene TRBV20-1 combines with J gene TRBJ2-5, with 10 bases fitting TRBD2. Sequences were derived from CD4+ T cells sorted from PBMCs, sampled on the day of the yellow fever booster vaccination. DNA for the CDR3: TGCAGTGCTCCCCCGGCGGGACTAGCGTATGAGACCCAGTACTTC. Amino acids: CSAPPAGLAYETQYF.